This TCR beta chain was captured in a study of T cell repertoires in cytomegalovirus infection. TCRdb independently ran MiXCR on the reads; one entry per CDR3 protein. The sample carries just under 550,000 distinct CDR3 sequences, less than 30% recorded once. Trimming shortened V by 4 bases and J by 6 bases, and 15 bases separated the two germline ends. This CDR3 has 14 residues. Germline-derived CDR1 and CDR2 are LNHDA and SQIVND (reference sequence). The chain carries TRBV19 and TRBJ1-2, with D perhaps matching TRBD1 (6 bases). Sequencing was carried out using PBMCs. This clonotype was sampled from a human donor in good health (CMV status not recorded). Some clones in this sample may be carry-over from other donors' samples. The CDR3: CASSRGGPLDGYTF. The CDR3 nucleotides are TGTGCCAGTAGTAGGGGGGGCCCTCTGGATGGCTACACCTTC.